The 25 T cell receptor beta chains reported below all come from one sample, sequenced in a study of blood T cells in healthy people across ages. A second PCR of about 6 to 11 cycles used a sample-barcoded 5' primer and a J-beta primer mix. MiXCR, run by TCRdb on the 5' RACE reads, gives a single entry per CDR3 protein. The sample consists of around 1,800,000 distinct CDR3 sequences, more than 35% of them appearing once. What was sequenced was blood. These receptors were taken from a human donor in good health.

V usage is TRBV5-8 and J usage is TRBJ1-5; TRBD1 might be the D (5 bases). CDR3 length: 14 amino acids. The V and J ends lost 4 bases and 7 bases respectively, with 15 bases between them. Per the germline V gene, CDR1 is SGHTS and CDR2 is YDEGEE. CDR3 sequence reads: CASSLWGGEQPQHF. DNA for the CDR3: TGTGCCAGCAGCCTCTGGGGGGGAGAGCAGCCCCAGCATTTT. Looking up the rest from reference TRBV5-8 and TRBJ1-5 gives the full variable domain: EAGVTQSPTHLIKTRGQQATLRCSPISGHTSVYWYQQALGLGLQFLLWYDEGEERNRGNFPPRFSGRQFPNYSSELNVNALELEDSALYLCASSLWGGEQPQHFGDGTRLSIL.

V is TRBV9 and J is TRBJ2-7; a possible D gene is TRBD1 (6 bases). This CDR3 region has 13 residues. V was trimmed by 0 bases and J by 6 bases, leaving 10 bases between them. CDR1 and CDR2 from the germline V gene are SGDLS and YYNGEE. CDR3 protein: CASSVVPRGEQYF. The CDR3 DNA follows: TGTGCCAGCAGCGTAGTCCCCAGGGGCGAGCAGTACTTC.

This rearrangement joins TRBV15 to TRBJ2-7; a possible D gene is TRBD1 (5 bases). Judging by the DNA end, TRBJ2-5 fits better; the J call may be wrong. From germline, CDR1 is LNHNV and CDR2 YYDKDF (reference sequence). The CDR3 spans 15 residues. The CDR3 sequence: CATSPTVSTLGTQYF. The CDR3 DNA reads TGTGCCACCAGCCCGACAGTCAGCACTCTAGGGACCCAGTACTTC.

CDR3 sequence reads: CASSFRQGAYRQPQHF. The CDR3 DNA sequence: TGTGCCAGCAGTTTTAGGCAGGGGGCTTACAGGCAGCCCCAGCATTTT. The J gene is TRBJ1-5, the V gene TRBV28; 8 positions match TRBD1. CDR1 and CDR2 from the germline V gene are MDHEN and SYDVKM. The CDR3 spans 16 residues. J lost 7 bases, V lost 3 bases, and 11 bases had no gene match.

This clonotype was detected only a few times. V usage is TRBV12-3 or TRBV12-4 and J usage is TRBJ1-2; maybe TRBD1 (6 bases). With 1 base removed from V and 8 bases from J, the gap between germline ends came to 14 bases. The CDR3 loop spans 14 amino acids. In nucleotides, the CDR3 is TGTGCCAGCAGTTTAGGAGTAGGGGGAGGAGGCTACACCTTC. This encodes CASSLGVGGGGYTF.

This clonotype was seen just once. The chain employs TRBV3-1 and TRBJ2-5, with 7 bases aligning to TRBD2. This CDR3 spans 16 amino acids. CDR1 is LGHDT and CDR2 is YNNKEL in the germline V gene (reference sequence). V was clipped by 6 bases and J by 3 bases; unmatched bases: 13. CDR3 residues: CASSPTLSSGKETQYF. In DNA form, the CDR3 reads TGTGCCAGCAGTCCTACTTTATCGAGCGGGAAAGAGACCCAGTACTTC.

V gene TRBV28 combines with J gene TRBJ2-3, with no clear D. V lost 4 bases and J 7 bases, leaving 12 bases between the germline ends. This CDR3 has 13 amino acids. Germline CDR1 MDHEN, CDR2 SYDVKM. The CDR3 DNA is TGTGCCAGCAGTTCCCCGAGTCGAAATACGCAGTATTTT. This sequence encodes CASSSPSRNTQYF.

In this sample, this clonotype turned up a few times. The CDR3 sequence is CATSRDLSGAETQYF. CDR3 in DNA: TGTGCCACCAGCAGAGATTTGTCGGGGGCGGAGACCCAGTACTTC. The chain employs TRBV15 and TRBJ2-5; the D call may be TRBD1 or TRBD2 (6 bases each). V was pared by 0 bases and J by 5 bases, with 13 bases between. The CDR3 extends over 15 amino acids. The germline gives CDR1 LNHNV, CDR2 YYDKDF (reference sequence).

The chain recombines TRBV29-1 with TRBJ1-1; D not certain. V was pared by 7 bases and J by 8 bases, with 17 bases between. The germline CDR1 and CDR2 sequences are SQVTM and ANQGSEA. The CDR3 is made up of 12 amino acids. In DNA, the CDR3 is TGCAGCGGTGGAACTCACGGTGCGGAAGCTTTCTTT. Residues: CSGGTHGAEAFF.

The V and J genes are TRBV4-1 and TRBJ2-1, with 7 bases identical to TRBD1. The J segment lost 8 bases and the V segment lost 3 bases, leaving 10 bases of the junction unmatched. The CDR3 is 15 amino acids. The V gene's germline CDR1 is MGHRA and CDR2 YSYEKL. CDR3 sequence (DNA): TGCGCCAGCAGCCATATAGGGGGCGACTTGGATGAGCAGTTCTTC. This sequence encodes CASSHIGGDLDEQFF.

The CDR3 nucleotides read TGCAGCGTTGAAGCCCGGCTAGCAGCCAATGAGCAGTTCTTC. Encoded protein: CSVEARLAANEQFF. The chain employs TRBV29-1 and TRBJ2-1; maybe TRBD2 (5 bases). CDR1 and CDR2 from the germline V gene are SQVTM and ANQGSEA. CDR3 length: 14 residues. The V gene lost 1 base and the J gene lost 6 bases, with 13 bases spanning the gap.

In this sample, this clonotype turned up a few times. The genes are TRBV29-1 and TRBJ2-1; D gene ambiguous. V was trimmed by 4 bases and J by 5 bases, leaving 12 bases between them. This CDR3 is built from 13 residues. The germline gives CDR1 SQVTM, CDR2 ANQGSEA. In DNA, the CDR3 is TGCAGCGTTGTTAGCCGACGCAACAATGAGCAGTTCTTC. Protein product: CSVVSRRNNEQFF.

This clonotype appeared a few times. J is TRBJ1-2 and V is TRBV12-3 or TRBV12-4; TRBD1 aligns across 8 bases. This CDR3 comprises 14 residues. V lost 6 bases to trimming and J lost 5 bases; unmatched junction nucleotides: 8. CDR3 bases: TGTGCCAGCAGCACGGACAGGGTCGGGTATGGCTACACCTTC. It codes for CASSTDRVGYGYTF.

This clonotype has more than one count but fewer than ten. This chain links TRBV20-1 with TRBJ2-5; weak D call: TRBD1 (7 bases). Germline loops: CDR1 DFQATT, CDR2 SNEGSKA (reference sequence). This CDR3 is built from 14 residues. With 3 bases removed from V and 11 bases from J, the gap between germline ends came to 22 bases. For the CDR3, the DNA is TGCAGTGCTAGCCCCTTTGGCAGGGGGGATGAGCAGTACTTC. This sequence encodes CSASPFGRGDEQYF.

This clonotype showed up just a few times. V gene TRBV9 combines with J gene TRBJ1-2; possibly TRBD1 for D (5 bases). There are 13 residues in the CDR3. Germline V gene data show CDR1 as SGDLS and CDR2 as YYNGEE. V was pared by 3 bases and J by 7 bases, with 13 bases between. This CDR3 is CASSAAGGFGYTF. CDR3 bases: TGTGCCAGCAGCGCGGCCGGGGGGTTTGGCTACACCTTC.

This clonotype was seen a handful of times. The chain couples TRBV6-5 to TRBJ2-7; D tentatively fits TRBD1 or TRBD2 (6 bases each). The CDR3 spans 13 residues. In germline, CDR1 is MNHEY, CDR2 SVGAGI. Trimming stripped 8 bases from V and 2 bases from J, with 13 bases between. The CDR3 coding sequence is TGTGCCAGCCGAAGGGGGGAAACCTACGAGCAGTACTTC. Protein: CASRRGETYEQYF.

V is TRBV5-1 and J is TRBJ1-2; D uncertain. Trimming cost V 5 bases and J 5 bases, with 16 bases left between them. The CDR3 sequence is 14 residues long. CDR1 and CDR2 (germline): SGHRS, YFSETQ. The CDR3 DNA reads as TGCGCCAGCAGGGATAGAGGGATAGGTTATGGCTACACCTTC. Protein sequence: CASRDRGIGYGYTF. The full variable domain, with the rest looked up from reference TRBV5-1 and TRBJ1-2, is KAGVTQTPRYLIKTRGQQVTLSCSPISGHRSVSWYQQTPGQGLQFLFEYFSETQRNKGNFPGRFSGRQFSNSRSEMNVSTLELGDSALYLCASRDRGIGYGYTFGSGTRLTVV.

This rearrangement joins TRBV15 to TRBJ2-5; D is perhaps TRBD1 (7 bases). Looked up from germline, CDR1 is LNHNV and CDR2 is YYDKDF (reference sequence). The CDR3 is 18 amino acids. Trimming removed 6 bases from V and 5 bases from J, with 28 bases in between. CDR3 in amino acids: CATRGVNGGQLPRETQYF. As DNA, the CDR3 is TGTGCCACCAGAGGGGTTAACGGGGGACAGCTCCCAAGGGAGACCCAGTACTTC.

This chain connects TRBV6-2 or TRBV6-3 to TRBJ2-1; TRBD2 agrees at 11 bases. CDR1 and CDR2 (germline): MNHEY, SVGEGT. Trimming cost V 6 bases and J 9 bases; bases outside gene matches: 4. The CDR3 is 13 amino acids. CDR3 coding DNA: TGTGCCAGCAGGCTAGCGGGGGGTAGTGAGCAGTTCTTC. Translated: CASRLAGGSEQFF.

V is TRBV5-1 and J is TRBJ2-1; 7 bases align to TRBD1. Trimming removed 0 bases from V and 6 bases from J; junction bases left unmatched: 6. CDR1 SGHRS and CDR2 YFSETQ come from the germline V gene. This CDR3 region has 15 residues. The chain's CDR3 is CASSLVQPGGNEQFF. The CDR3 bases are TGCGCCAGCAGCTTGGTCCAGCCAGGGGGCAATGAGCAGTTCTTC.

This chain uses TRBV12-3 or TRBV12-4 with TRBJ1-5; D unresolved. Between the trimmed V and J ends, which lost 3 bases and 0 bases, there was a span of 9 bases. The CDR3 contains 15 residues. The CDR3 reads CASSFSLYSNQPQHF. The DNA for the CDR3 is TGTGCCAGCAGTTTTTCCCTTTATAGCAATCAGCCCCAGCATTTT.

This clonotype was counted ten times or more. Mismatch with germline at one junction end may stem from a read error. The chain couples TRBV9 to TRBJ2-1; tentative D call: TRBD2 (7 bases). The CDR3 length is 13 residues. Germline V gene lookup returns CDR1 SGDLS and CDR2 YYNGEE. The CDR3 DNA is TGCGCCAGCAGCGTAAGGGGGGGGAATGAGCAGTTCTTC. This encodes CASSVRGGNEQFF.

In its sample, this clonotype was seen a few times. The CDR3 protein is CASSLGRLFYEQYF. As DNA, the CDR3 is TGTGCCAGCAGTTTAGGTAGGCTGTTCTACGAGCAGTACTTC. The gene calls are TRBV28 and TRBJ2-7; D is ambiguous. The germline gives CDR1 MDHEN, CDR2 SYDVKM. This CDR3 comprises 14 residues. V dropped 2 bases and J dropped 3 bases, with 11 bases sitting between them.

This clonotype has at least ten counts. The chain carries TRBV6-1 and TRBJ2-3, with D possibly matching TRBD2 (5 bases). CDR1 is MNHNS and CDR2 is SASEGT in the germline V gene. Trimming stripped 6 bases from V and 5 bases from J, with 15 bases between. The CDR3 extends over 14 amino acids. CDR3 sequence reads: CASRLGSVGDTQYF. DNA of the CDR3: TGTGCCAGCAGGTTGGGTAGCGTCGGAGATACGCAGTATTTT.

This clonotype was counted a few times. The V gene is TRBV15, the J gene TRBJ1-6; TRBD1 aligns across 8 bases. CDR1 and CDR2 from the germline V gene are LNHNV and YYDKDF (reference sequence). The length of the CDR3 is 14 residues. Trimming cost V 1 base and J 7 bases; bases outside gene matches: 0. The CDR3 loop is CATSRGTGNSPLHF. The DNA for the CDR3 is TGTGCCACCAGCAGAGGGACAGGGAATTCACCCCTCCACTTT.